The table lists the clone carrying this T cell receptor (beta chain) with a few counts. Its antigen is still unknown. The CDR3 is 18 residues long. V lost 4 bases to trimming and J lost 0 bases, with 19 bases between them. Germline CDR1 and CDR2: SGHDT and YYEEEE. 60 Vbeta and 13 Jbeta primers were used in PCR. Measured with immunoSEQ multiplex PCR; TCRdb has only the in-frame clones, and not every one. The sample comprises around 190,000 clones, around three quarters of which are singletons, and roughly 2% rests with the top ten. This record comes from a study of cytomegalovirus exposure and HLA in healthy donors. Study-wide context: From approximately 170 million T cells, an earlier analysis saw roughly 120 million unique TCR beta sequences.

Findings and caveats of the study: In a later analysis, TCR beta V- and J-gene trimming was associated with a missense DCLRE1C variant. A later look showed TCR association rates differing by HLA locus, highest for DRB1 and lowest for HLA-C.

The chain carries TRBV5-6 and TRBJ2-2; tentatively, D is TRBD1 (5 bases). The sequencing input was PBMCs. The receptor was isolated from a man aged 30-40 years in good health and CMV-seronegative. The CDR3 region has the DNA TGTGCCAGCAGCCTATTAACAGGAGAAACCTCGAACACCGGGGAGCTGTTTTTT. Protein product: CASSLLTGETSNTGELFF.